The rows below give T cell receptor beta chains drawn from one sample of a study of shared clonotypes between healthy human individuals. Some clones are missing from TCRdb's copy, which holds only in-frame ones; the method was immunoSEQ multiplex PCR. The data show approximately 2.5 million clones, with roughly 93% seen just once and more than 0.35% held by the top ten. Sequences were obtained from naive CD4+ T cells from PBMCs. The receptor source for this set is a man aged 18 to 30 in good health. Some clones in this sample may be carry-over from other donors' samples. Each CDR3 is given with its conserved first and last residue. The order of the fields is clone size, D gene, V gene, J gene, CDR3 protein, CDR3 DNA. The D gene is left open where the match is weak. Clone size, where shown, is once, few, many, or a class for clones that have expanded.

>.|.|TRBV5-6|TRBJ1-1
CASSPDRSNTEAFF
TGTGCCAGCAGCCCCGACAGGTCCAACACTGAAGCTTTCTTT
>.|.|TRBV11-2|TRBJ2-2
CASSLDTGELFF
TGTGCCAGCAGCTTAGACACCGGGGAGCTGTTTTTT
>.|.|TRBV4-2|TRBJ2-5
CASSQGLPQETQYF
TGTGCCAGCAGCCAAGGACTACCCCAAGAGACCCAGTACTTC
>.|.|TRBV27|TRBJ2-3
CASSSPRGSTDTQYF
TGTGCCAGCAGTTCCCCCAGGGGTAGCACAGATACGCAGTATTTT
>.|.|TRBV9|TRBJ1-1
CASSVRPGRSGMNTEAFF
TGTGCCAGCAGCGTAAGACCCGGTCGGAGCGGAATGAACACTGAAGCTTTCTTT
>.|TRBD1|TRBV5-1|TRBJ1-3
CASSLGDRAGNTIYF
TGCGCCAGCAGCTTGGGCGACAGGGCTGGAAACACCATATATTTT
>.|.|TRBV28|TRBJ1-4
CASHTWLRTAEKLFF
TGTGCCAGCCACACGTGGCTGAGGACAGCTGAAAAACTGTTTTTT
>.|.|TRBV9|TRBJ1-4
CASSVEGNEKLFF
TGTGCCAGCAGCGTGGAAGGGAATGAAAAACTGTTTTTT
>.|TRBD2|TRBV10-3|TRBJ2-1
CAISPRGIAGGPVNEQFF
TGTGCCATCAGTCCTCGGGGGATAGCGGGAGGGCCCGTCAATGAGCAGTTCTTC
>.|TRBD1|TRBV11-2|TRBJ1-1
CASSPGTANTEAFF
TGTGCCAGCAGCCCAGGGACAGCTAACACTGAAGCTTTCTTT
>.|.|TRBV27|TRBJ2-2
CASSFFLSTLNTGELFF
TGTGCCAGCAGTTTTTTCCTAAGTACGTTGAACACCGGGGAGCTGTTTTTT
>once|TRBD1|TRBV28|TRBJ2-3
CASSPSGGIADTQYF
TGTGCCAGCAGTCCCTCAGGGGGCATCGCAGATACGCAGTATTTT
>.|TRBD2|TRBV6-5|TRBJ2-7
CASSFDSGINEQYF
TGTGCCAGCAGTTTTGATAGCGGGATAAACGAGCAGTACTTC
>.|.|TRBV27|TRBJ1-5
CASRERNQPQHF
TGTGCCAGCAGAGAACGGAATCAGCCCCAGCATTTT
>.|.|TRBV6-5|TRBJ2-1
CASAERVFDNEQFF
TGTGCCAGCGCGGAGAGGGTCTTCGACAATGAGCAGTTCTTC
>.|TRBD1|TRBV12-5|TRBJ1-1
CASGPSPGQMNTEAFF
TGTGCTAGTGGTCCCTCGCCGGGACAGATGAACACTGAAGCTTTCTTT
>.|.|TRBV10-3|TRBJ2-7
CAISGSRGVGSEQYF
TGTGCCATCAGTGGGTCGCGGGGCGTGGGTTCCGAGCAGTACTTC
>.|.|TRBV4-1|TRBJ1-2
CASSPLGGRWDECTF
TGCGCCAGCAGCCCCCTGGGGGGGAGGTGGGATGAGTGCACCTTC
>few|.|TRBV28|TRBJ1-3
CATSREIGNTIYF
TGTGCCACTTCCAGAGAAATTGGAAACACCATATATTTT
>.|.|TRBV15|TRBJ2-2
CATSRDYRGRGTGELFF
TGTGCCACCAGCAGAGATTACCGGGGGCGCGGGACCGGGGAGCTGTTTTTT
>.|TRBD1|TRBV28|TRBJ2-1
CASSPQGAVSYNEQFF
TGTGCCAGCAGTCCCCAGGGGGCTGTCTCCTACAATGAGCAGTTCTTC
>.|.|TRBV27|TRBJ1-1
CASSNHRTTEAFF
TGTGCCAGCAGTAATCACAGGACCACTGAAGCTTTCTTT
>.|.|TRBV28|TRBJ2-2
CASSRAGPATGELFF
TGTGCCAGCAGCCGCGCGGGGCCAGCCACCGGGGAGCTGTTTTTT
>.|TRBD1|TRBV6-6|TRBJ2-5
CATTDRVQETQYF
TGTGCCACCACGGACAGGGTCCAAGAGACCCAGTACTTC